Listed below are T cell receptor beta chains from one sample, sequenced in a study of Graves' ophthalmopathy and Graves' hyperthyroidism. TCRdb redid the calling of the multiplex PCR reads with MiXCR, one entry per CDR3 protein. Of roughly 480,000 distinct CDR3 sequences in the sample, over 13% were seen once. Sequencing was performed on blood. These receptor sequences come from a woman in her 30s with Graves' ophthalmopathy. Both conserved end residues are trimmed from each CDR3. Fields, in order: V gene, J gene, CDR3 protein.

V gene: TRBV7-9
J gene: TRBJ1-6
CDR3 protein: ASSPDRGNSPLH

V gene: TRBV15
J gene: TRBJ1-2
CDR3 protein: ATSIGTGLTFDYGYT

V gene: TRBV12-3/TRBV12-4
J gene: TRBJ2-7
CDR3 protein: ASSFWGANSYEQY

V gene: TRBV28
J gene: TRBJ1-3
CDR3 protein: ASSTLSTGSGNTIY

V gene: TRBV14
J gene: TRBJ2-5
CDR3 protein: ASSQERTWARQETQY

V gene: TRBV20-1
J gene: TRBJ1-2
CDR3 protein: SAYFRGKDGYT

V gene: TRBV27
J gene: TRBJ2-7
CDR3 protein: ASSSTTTGISSEQY

V gene: TRBV20-1
J gene: TRBJ2-2
CDR3 protein: SANRKNTGELF

V gene: TRBV6-5
J gene: TRBJ2-7
CDR3 protein: ASSYLGVGEQY

V gene: TRBV28
J gene: TRBJ1-1
CDR3 protein: ASRAALTGLNTEAF

V gene: TRBV7-9
J gene: TRBJ1-1
CDR3 protein: ASSLNSNTEAF

V gene: TRBV29-1
J gene: TRBJ2-7
CDR3 protein: SVGLSQGIYEQY

V gene: TRBV10-3
J gene: TRBJ2-2
CDR3 protein: AISEIRQTGELF

V gene: TRBV20-1
J gene: TRBJ2-7
CDR3 protein: SAIRDSAAAHEQY

V gene: TRBV20-1
J gene: TRBJ2-7
CDR3 protein: SAREGGRISYEQY

V gene: TRBV6-2/TRBV6-3
J gene: TRBJ2-5
CDR3 protein: ASTDGETQY

V gene: TRBV11-2
J gene: TRBJ2-7
CDR3 protein: ASSLGFRYEQY

V gene: TRBV5-1
J gene: TRBJ1-1
CDR3 protein: ASSLWGARPEAF

V gene: TRBV28
J gene: TRBJ1-6
CDR3 protein: ATATNSPLH

V gene: TRBV6-1
J gene: TRBJ2-2
CDR3 protein: ASRKPTLRATGELF

V gene: TRBV6-2/TRBV6-3
J gene: TRBJ1-1
CDR3 protein: ASTRVLNTEAF

V gene: TRBV24-1
J gene: TRBJ2-7
CDR3 protein: ATSDSGTGGDEQY

V gene: TRBV7-2
J gene: TRBJ2-5
CDR3 protein: ASSPRLASGQETQY

V gene: TRBV10-3
J gene: TRBJ1-1
CDR3 protein: AISVNRAASTEAF